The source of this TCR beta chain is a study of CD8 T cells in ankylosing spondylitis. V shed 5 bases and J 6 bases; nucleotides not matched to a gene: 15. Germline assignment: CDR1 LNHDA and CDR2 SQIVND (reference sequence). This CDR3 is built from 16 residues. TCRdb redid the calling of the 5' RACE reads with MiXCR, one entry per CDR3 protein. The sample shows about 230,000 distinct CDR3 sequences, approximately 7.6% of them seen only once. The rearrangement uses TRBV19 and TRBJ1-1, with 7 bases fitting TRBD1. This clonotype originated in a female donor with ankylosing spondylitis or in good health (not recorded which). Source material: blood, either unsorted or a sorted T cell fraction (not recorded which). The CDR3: CASSPGQFERVAEAFF. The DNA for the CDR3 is TGTGCCAGTAGTCCGGGACAGTTCGAGCGAGTGGCTGAAGCTTTCTTT.